The present entry profiles one T cell receptor beta chain with its context. This clonotype was counted many times. It has no known antigen specificity. No clone much larger than this one lies a single base away; base qualities are absent. Instrument on record: Illumina HiSeq 1500. TCRdb reran the public reads through fastp at Q25 and MiXCR, keeping productive beta chains. For every CDR3 protein sequence, its rows merge into one entry that carries the most common genes and DNA. This sample holds 560,000 or so distinct CDR3 sequences; approximately 17% were observed only once. More than 20% of the sample comes from the top ten. This entry comes from a study of T cell repertoires in cytomegalovirus infection (dated by TCRdb to about 2019). For the wider study: Because public TCR beta signatures pointed to carriage of CMV infection together with the matching HLA type, the HLA type of each donor mattered for the analysis.

Study-level results and caveats: The ex vivo response was dominated by HLA-C-restricted CMV-specific TCR beta clonotypes, which also provided the single most frequent clonotype in two of eight donors. In both this cohort and an independent cohort of 350 or so donors, the cumulative frequency of public TCR beta family members distinguished carriers of CMV infection plus the relevant HLA type.

CDR1 and CDR2, looked up from the germline V gene, are LGHNT and FRNRAP. The CDR3, cysteine through phenylalanine, is 14 amino acids long. The DNA shown is the 42-base CDR3, in frame from base 1. V and J are truncated by 6 bases and 3 bases respectively, leaving an intervening sequence of 15 bases. Sequenced material: CD8+ T cells from PBMCs. The chain joins TRBV12-5 to TRBJ2-7; the D region possibly corresponds to TRBD2 (5 bases align). This TCR was recovered from a human donor in good health (CMV status not recorded). Some clones in this sample may be carry-over from other donors' samples. The DNA is as follows: TGTGCTAGTGGACCCCAAGGACTGCGCTACGAGCAGTACTTC. Its translation reads: CASGPQGLRYEQYF.